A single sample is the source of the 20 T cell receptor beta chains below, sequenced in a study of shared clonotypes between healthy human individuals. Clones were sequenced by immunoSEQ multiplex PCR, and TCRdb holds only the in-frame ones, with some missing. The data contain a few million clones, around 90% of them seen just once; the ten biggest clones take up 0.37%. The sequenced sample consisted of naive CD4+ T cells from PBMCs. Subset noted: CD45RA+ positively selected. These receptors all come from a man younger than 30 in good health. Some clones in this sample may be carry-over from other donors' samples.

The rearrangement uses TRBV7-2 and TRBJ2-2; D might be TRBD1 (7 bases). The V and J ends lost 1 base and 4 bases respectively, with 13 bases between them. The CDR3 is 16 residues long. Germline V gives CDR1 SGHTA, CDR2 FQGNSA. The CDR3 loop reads CASSLGQGGITGELFF. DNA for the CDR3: TGTGCCAGCAGCTTAGGACAGGGAGGAATCACCGGGGAGCTGTTTTTT.

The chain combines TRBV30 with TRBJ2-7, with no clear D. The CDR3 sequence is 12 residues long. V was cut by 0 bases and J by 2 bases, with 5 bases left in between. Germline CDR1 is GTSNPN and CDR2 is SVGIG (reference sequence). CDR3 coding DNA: TGTGCCTGGAGTGTACGAGCCTACGAGCAGTACTTC. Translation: CAWSVRAYEQYF. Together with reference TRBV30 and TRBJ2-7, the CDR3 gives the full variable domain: SQTIHQWPATLVQPVGSPLSLECTVEGTSNPNLYWYRQAAGRGLQLLFYSVGIGQISSEVPQNLSASRPQDRQFILSSKKLLLSDSGFYLCAWSVRAYEQYFGPGTRLTVT.

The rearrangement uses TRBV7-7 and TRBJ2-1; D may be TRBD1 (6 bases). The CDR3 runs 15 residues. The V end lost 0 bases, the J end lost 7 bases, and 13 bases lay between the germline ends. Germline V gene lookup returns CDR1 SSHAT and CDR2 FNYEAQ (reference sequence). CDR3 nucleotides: TGTGCCAGCAGCTTAGCGGGGACAAAAAGGAATGAGCAGTTCTTC. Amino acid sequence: CASSLAGTKRNEQFF.

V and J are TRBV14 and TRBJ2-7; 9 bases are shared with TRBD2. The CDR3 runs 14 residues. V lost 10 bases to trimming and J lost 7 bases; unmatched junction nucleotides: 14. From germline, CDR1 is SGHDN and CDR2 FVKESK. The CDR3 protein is CATSLGGRAREQYF. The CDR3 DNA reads TGTGCCACCTCCCTAGGCGGGAGGGCTCGGGAGCAGTACTTC.

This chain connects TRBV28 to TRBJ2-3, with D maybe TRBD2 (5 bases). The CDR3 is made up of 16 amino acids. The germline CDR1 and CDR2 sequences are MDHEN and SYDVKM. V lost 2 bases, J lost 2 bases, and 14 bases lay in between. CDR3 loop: CASSLGLSGYTDTQYF. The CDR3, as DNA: TGTGCCAGCAGTTTAGGTTTGAGCGGATACACAGATACGCAGTATTTT.

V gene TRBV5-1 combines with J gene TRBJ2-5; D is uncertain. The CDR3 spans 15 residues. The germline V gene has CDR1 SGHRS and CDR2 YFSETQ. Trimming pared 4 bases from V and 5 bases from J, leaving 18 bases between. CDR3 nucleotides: TGCGCCAGCAGCCTCGCCTTGCGCGAGATGGAGACCCAGTACTTC. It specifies CASSLALREMETQYF.

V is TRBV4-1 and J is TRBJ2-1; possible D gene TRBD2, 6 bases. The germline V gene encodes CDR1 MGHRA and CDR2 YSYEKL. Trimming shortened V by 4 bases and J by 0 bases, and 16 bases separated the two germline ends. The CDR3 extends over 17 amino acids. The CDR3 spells CASSLGRGADSYNEQFF. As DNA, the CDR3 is TGCGCCAGCAGCCTTGGGCGGGGCGCAGACTCCTACAATGAGCAGTTCTTC.

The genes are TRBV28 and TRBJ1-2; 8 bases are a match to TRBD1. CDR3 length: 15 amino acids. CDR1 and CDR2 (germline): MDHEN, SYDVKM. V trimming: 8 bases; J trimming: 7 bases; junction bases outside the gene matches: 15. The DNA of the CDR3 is TGTGCCAGCGCAGGGCAGGGGGCGAAACGTGGTGGCTACACCTTC. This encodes CASAGQGAKRGGYTF.

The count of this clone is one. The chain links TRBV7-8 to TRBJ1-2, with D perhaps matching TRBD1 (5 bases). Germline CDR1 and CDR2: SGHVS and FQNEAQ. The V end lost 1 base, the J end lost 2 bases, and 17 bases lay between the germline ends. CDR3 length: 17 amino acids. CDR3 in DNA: TGTGCCAGCAGCTTAGAGTGGCCGCGGGGGTCGAACTATGGCTACACCTTC. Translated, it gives CASSLEWPRGSNYGYTF.

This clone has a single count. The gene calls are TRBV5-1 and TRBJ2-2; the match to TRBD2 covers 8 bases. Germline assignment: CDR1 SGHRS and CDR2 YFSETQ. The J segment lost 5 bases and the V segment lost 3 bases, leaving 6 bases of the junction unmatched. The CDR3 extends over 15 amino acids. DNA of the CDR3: TGCGCCAGCAGCTCCAGGACTAGCAGTACCGGGGAGCTGTTTTTT. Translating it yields CASSSRTSSTGELFF.

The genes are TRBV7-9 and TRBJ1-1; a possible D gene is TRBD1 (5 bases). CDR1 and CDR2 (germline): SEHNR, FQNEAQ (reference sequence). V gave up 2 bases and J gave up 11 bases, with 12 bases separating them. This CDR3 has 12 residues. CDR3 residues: CASSLFQGMAFF. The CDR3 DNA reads TGTGCCAGCAGCTTATTCCAGGGTATGGCTTTCTTT.

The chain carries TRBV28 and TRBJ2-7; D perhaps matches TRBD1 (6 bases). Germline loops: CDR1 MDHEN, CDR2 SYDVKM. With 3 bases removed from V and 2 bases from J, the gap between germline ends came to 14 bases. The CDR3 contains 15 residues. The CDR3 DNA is TGTGCCAGCAGTTTTGTGCCAGGGGTTACCTACGAGCAGTACTTC. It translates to CASSFVPGVTYEQYF.

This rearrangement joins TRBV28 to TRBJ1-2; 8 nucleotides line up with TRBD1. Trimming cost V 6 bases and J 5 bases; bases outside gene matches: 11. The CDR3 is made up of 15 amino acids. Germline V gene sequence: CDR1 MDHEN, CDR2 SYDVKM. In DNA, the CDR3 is TGTGCCAGCAGAGCCACAGGGGGGGCTGGTTATGGCTACACCTTC. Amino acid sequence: CASRATGGAGYGYTF.

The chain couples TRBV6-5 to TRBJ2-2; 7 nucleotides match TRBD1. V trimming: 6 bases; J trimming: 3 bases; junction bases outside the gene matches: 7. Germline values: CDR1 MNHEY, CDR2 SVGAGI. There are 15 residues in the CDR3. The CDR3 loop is CASRPSQGHTGELFF. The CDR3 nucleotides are TGTGCCAGCAGACCTTCACAGGGGCACACCGGGGAGCTGTTTTTT.

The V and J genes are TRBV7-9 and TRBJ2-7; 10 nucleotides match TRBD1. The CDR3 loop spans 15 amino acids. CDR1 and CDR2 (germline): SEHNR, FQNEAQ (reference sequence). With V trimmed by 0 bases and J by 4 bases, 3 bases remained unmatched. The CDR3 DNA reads TGTGCCAGCAGCTTAGCCGGGGACAGGGGTTACGAGCAGTACTTC. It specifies CASSLAGDRGYEQYF.

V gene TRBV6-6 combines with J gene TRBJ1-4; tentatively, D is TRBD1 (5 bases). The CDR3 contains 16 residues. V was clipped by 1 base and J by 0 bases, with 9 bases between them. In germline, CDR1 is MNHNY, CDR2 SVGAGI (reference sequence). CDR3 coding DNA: TGTGCCAGCAGTTACTACAGGACCGCAACTAATGAAAAACTGTTTTTT. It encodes CASSYYRTATNEKLFF.

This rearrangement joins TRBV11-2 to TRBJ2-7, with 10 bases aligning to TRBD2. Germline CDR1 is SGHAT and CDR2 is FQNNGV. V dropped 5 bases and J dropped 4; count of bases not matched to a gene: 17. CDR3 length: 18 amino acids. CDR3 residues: CASSPREAGGPGSYEQYF. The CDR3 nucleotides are TGTGCCAGCAGCCCTCGGGAAGCGGGAGGGCCAGGTAGTTACGAGCAGTACTTC.

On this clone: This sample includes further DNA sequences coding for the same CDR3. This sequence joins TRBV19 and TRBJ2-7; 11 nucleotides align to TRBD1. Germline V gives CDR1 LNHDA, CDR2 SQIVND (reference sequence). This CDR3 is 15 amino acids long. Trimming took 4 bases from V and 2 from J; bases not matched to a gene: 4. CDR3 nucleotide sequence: TGTGCCAGTAGTAATCCGGGACAGGGGGCCTACGAGCAGTACTTC. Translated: CASSNPGQGAYEQYF.

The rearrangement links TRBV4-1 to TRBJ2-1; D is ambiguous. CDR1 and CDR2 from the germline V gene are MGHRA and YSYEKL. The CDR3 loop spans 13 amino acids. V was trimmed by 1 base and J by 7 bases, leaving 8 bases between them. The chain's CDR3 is CASSQAPMNEQFF. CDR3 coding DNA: TGCGCCAGCAGCCAAGCACCCATGAATGAGCAGTTCTTC.

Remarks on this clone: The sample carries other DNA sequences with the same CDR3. The CDR3 is CASSSGTSTDTQYF. DNA for the CDR3: TGTGCCAGCAGCTCTGGGACTAGCACAGATACGCAGTATTTT. The J gene is TRBJ2-3, the V gene TRBV11-3; maybe TRBD2 (6 bases). Germline V lookup: CDR1 SGHNT, CDR2 YENEEA. V was cut by 4 bases and J by 0 bases, with 8 bases left in between. There are 14 residues in the CDR3.